Shown below are 9 T cell receptor beta chains from a single sample sequenced in a study of T cell responses to AZD1222 COVID-19 vaccine. Method: immunoSEQ multiplex PCR; TCRdb's copy keeps in-frame clones and lacks some. Of nearly 200,000 clones in the sample, about 94% were seen once. The material sequenced was peripheral blood, taken 28 days after the second AZD1222 dose. The receptors derive from an adult who received the AZD1222 COVID-19 vaccine.

The V and J genes are TRBV14 and TRBJ2-3; D uncertain. The CDR3 extends over 15 amino acids. V lost 4 bases and J 0 bases, leaving 11 bases between the germline ends. Germline V gene lookup returns CDR1 SGHDN and CDR2 FVKESK. The CDR3 nucleotides are TGTGCCAGCAGCCGGAGTAGTTCTAGCACAGATACGCAGTATTTT. It specifies CASSRSSSSTDTQYF.

The chain combines TRBV20-1 with TRBJ1-5; D perhaps matches TRBD1 (6 bases). Trimming took 3 bases from V and 7 from J, leaving 16 bases between them. CDR1 DFQATT and CDR2 SNEGSKA come from the germline V gene (reference sequence). The CDR3 spans 14 residues. The DNA for the CDR3 is TGCAGTGCTAGTTTGGGGGGCGTGGAACAGCCCCAGCATTTT. This encodes CSASLGGVEQPQHF.

The chain uses TRBV19 and TRBJ2-4, with D uncertain. The CDR3 sequence is 16 residues long. Germline V gene lookup returns CDR1 LNHDA and CDR2 SQIVND (reference sequence). The V gene lost 0 bases and the J gene lost 0 bases, with 9 bases spanning the gap. CDR3 sequence reads: CASSIDTSLAKNIQYF. DNA of the CDR3: TGTGCCAGTAGTATAGATACCAGCCTAGCCAAAAACATTCAGTACTTC.

The chain uses TRBV3-1 (or the pseudogene TRBV3-2) and TRBJ2-5; 12 nucleotides match TRBD2. Germline V lookup: CDR1 LGHDT, CDR2 YNNKEL (reference sequence). This CDR3 is 17 amino acids long. J gave up 3 bases and V 2 bases, and 7 bases lay outside the gene matches. For the CDR3, the DNA is TGTGCCAGCAGCCAAACTCTAGCGGGGGGGCTAGAAGAGACCCAGTACTTC. Protein: CASSQTLAGGLEETQYF.

CDR3 nucleotides: TGTGCCAGCAGCCGGGACAGGGAGTCCTACGAGCAGTACTTC. This encodes CASSRDRESYEQYF. The chain joins TRBV2 to TRBJ2-7; the match to TRBD1 covers 9 bases. The length of the CDR3 is 14 residues. The germline V gene encodes CDR1 SNHLY and CDR2 FYNNEI. The junction had 4 bases not matched to a gene; V was cut back by 6 bases and J by 1 base.

V is TRBV6-5 and J is TRBJ1-2, with D unclear. Trimming took off 5 bases at V and 8 bases at J, with 18 bases between the two ends. The CDR3 sequence is 14 residues long. Germline V CDR1 and CDR2: MNHEY, SVGAGI. The CDR3 sequence is CASSTRQGREGYTF. CDR3 DNA: TGTGCCAGCAGTACCCGACAAGGGCGGGAGGGCTACACCTTC.

The V gene is TRBV7-8, the J gene TRBJ1-2; D is uncertain. CDR3 length: 14 amino acids. Per germline, CDR1 SGHVS and CDR2 FQNEAQ. Trimming pared 1 base from V and 4 bases from J, leaving 10 bases between. CDR3 coding DNA: TGTGCCAGCAGCTTAGGTTCAGGAGTCTATGGCTACACCTTC. Protein sequence: CASSLGSGVYGYTF.

The chain carries TRBV19 and TRBJ2-7; no definite D call. The CDR3 has 13 amino acids. The V gene lost 3 bases and the J gene lost 4 bases, with 10 bases spanning the gap. The V gene's germline CDR1 is LNHDA and CDR2 SQIVND (reference sequence). Written as DNA, the CDR3 is TGTGCCAGTAGTATCGGTGGTTTATACGAGCAGTACTTC. It is translated as CASSIGGLYEQYF.

The rearrangement uses TRBV18 and TRBJ2-7; tentatively, D is TRBD1 (5 bases). Germline CDR1 KGHSH, CDR2 LQKENI. The CDR3 covers 14 residues. V was shortened by 2 bases and J by 1 base, with 9 bases between the two germline ends. The CDR3 sequence is CASSPTQESYEQYF. The CDR3 region has the DNA TGTGCCAGCTCACCAACACAGGAGTCCTACGAGCAGTACTTC.